One and the same sample provided the 19 T cell receptor beta chains below, sequenced in a study of OX40 agonist ivuxolimab in advanced cancers. TCRdb's table, derived via immunoSEQ multiplex PCR, lists solely in-frame clones and lacks some. The sample has around 50,000 clones, 75% to 85% seen once. The material sequenced was CD4+ or CD8+ T cells sorted from blood, taken in a trial of the OX40 agonist ivuxolimab. The receptor set was obtained from an adult with an advanced solid tumor such as melanoma, head and neck, liver or kidney cancer.

Only one count was recorded for this clone. This chain joins TRBV7-9 and TRBJ1-5; TRBD1 is a possible D gene (5 bases). V lost 3 bases and J lost 0, with 18 bases in between. Germline CDR1 reads SEHNR; CDR2 reads FQNEAQ (reference sequence). The CDR3 covers 18 residues. The DNA of the CDR3 is TGTGCCAGCAGCTTCTGGGACGGACCACCTTATAGCAATCAGCCCCAGCATTTT. This gives the protein CASSFWDGPPYSNQPQHF.

This chain connects TRBV7-9 to TRBJ1-6; no firm D call. The CDR3 totals 14 residues. The V gene lost 4 bases and the J gene lost 15 bases, with 19 bases spanning the gap. CDR1 is SEHNR and CDR2 is FQNEAQ in the germline V gene (reference sequence). In DNA, the CDR3 is TGTGCCAGCAGCTCAAACATGGAATGGGAGGTCCTCCACTTT. Translation: CASSSNMEWEVLHF.

The chain recombines TRBV7-3 with TRBJ2-3; D uncertain. The CDR3 sequence is 12 residues long. Looked up from germline, CDR1 is SGHTA and CDR2 is FQGTGA. Deletions cut 4 bases from V and 2 bases from J, with 4 bases between. The CDR3 bases are TGTGCCAGCAGCTCCCCCACAGATACGCAGTATTTT. This sequence encodes CASSSPTDTQYF.

The J gene is TRBJ1-1, the V gene TRBV5-1; weak D call: TRBD1 (5 bases). The CDR3 is made up of 15 amino acids. Germline CDR1 reads SGHRS; CDR2 reads YFSETQ. V lost 5 bases and J lost 4, with 18 bases in between. This chain's CDR3 is CASRVWGGRSTEAFF. The CDR3 DNA reads TGCGCCAGCAGGGTTTGGGGCGGACGTAGCACTGAAGCTTTCTTT. Drawing the rest from reference TRBV5-1 and TRBJ1-1, the complete variable domain is KAGVTQTPRYLIKTRGQQVTLSCSPISGHRSVSWYQQTPGQGLQFLFEYFSETQRNKGNFPGRFSGRQFSNSRSEMNVSTLELGDSALYLCASRVWGGRSTEAFFGQGTRLTVV.

The chain links TRBV5-1 to TRBJ1-2, with TRBD1 matching 10 bases. V was pared by 4 bases and J by 4 bases, with 7 bases of the junction left unmatched. CDR1 and CDR2 from the germline V gene are SGHRS and YFSETQ. CDR3 length: 15 amino acids. This CDR3 is CASSPGTGVSYGYTF. For the CDR3, the DNA is TGCGCCAGCAGCCCCGGGACAGGGGTGTCCTATGGCTACACCTTC. Based on the CDR3 plus reference TRBV5-1 and TRBJ1-2, the full variable domain is KAGVTQTPRYLIKTRGQQVTLSCSPISGHRSVSWYQQTPGQGLQFLFEYFSETQRNKGNFPGRFSGRQFSNSRSEMNVSTLELGDSALYLCASSPGTGVSYGYTFGSGTRLTVV.

This clone rates as medium-sized. The chain combines TRBV9 with TRBJ1-5; D not resolved. The germline gives CDR1 SGDLS, CDR2 YYNGEE. The CDR3 runs to 15 residues. Trimming cost V 3 bases and J 2 bases, with 12 bases left between them. The chain's CDR3 is CASSGVGSRNQPQHF. The DNA for the CDR3 is TGTGCCAGCAGCGGGGTAGGGTCACGCAATCAGCCCCAGCATTTT.

This chain connects TRBV7-3 to TRBJ2-5; tentatively, D is TRBD1 (5 bases). Germline CDR1 reads SGHTA; CDR2 reads FQGTGA. The V and J ends lost 5 bases and 4 bases respectively, with 17 bases between them. This CDR3 region has 15 residues. CDR3 residues: CASSKKGDLLETQYF. The CDR3 region has the DNA TGTGCCAGCAGCAAAAAAGGGGATTTGTTAGAGACCCAGTACTTC.

The chain uses TRBV6-1 and TRBJ2-3, with a tentative D call TRBD1 (5 bases). V was clipped by 0 bases and J by 3 bases, with 10 bases between them. Germline CDR1 MNHNS, CDR2 SASEGT. CDR3 length: 15 residues. The DNA of the CDR3 is TGTGCCAGCAGTGAAGCGTGGGGCCGGACAGATACGCAGTATTTT. This translates into CASSEAWGRTDTQYF.

V is TRBV7-3 and J is TRBJ2-5, with D maybe TRBD2 (5 bases). Germline V gene sequence: CDR1 SGHTA, CDR2 FQGTGA. CDR3 length: 15 amino acids. Trimming removed 2 bases at V and 0 bases at J, with 10 bases between. CDR3 sequence: CASSLGRLNQETQYF. CDR3 DNA: TGTGCCAGCAGCTTAGGGAGATTGAACCAAGAGACCCAGTACTTC.

This clone was seen a few times. This specimen includes other DNA sequences encoding the same CDR3. This sequence joins TRBV6-4 and TRBJ1-1; D uncertain. This CDR3 spans 13 amino acids. V lost 3 bases, J lost 1 base, and 6 bases lay in between. CDR1 is MRHNA and CDR2 is SNTAGT in the germline V gene. As DNA, the CDR3 is TGTGCCAGCAGTGAAAACAGGAACACTGAAGCTTTCTTT. Protein product: CASSENRNTEAFF.

This chain connects TRBV11-3 to TRBJ1-6; D remains ambiguous. V was pared by 5 bases and J by 6 bases, with 8 bases between. The CDR3 has 13 amino acids. Germline CDR1 SGHNT, CDR2 YENEEA. The DNA for the CDR3 is TGTGCCAGCAGCCAAGTAACTAATTCACCCCTCCACTTT. Its translation is CASSQVTNSPLHF.

CDR3 DNA sequence: TGCGCCAGCAGCTGGGAGGGACGGCCTAAGGGCTACACCTTC. It is translated as CASSWEGRPKGYTF. This chain links TRBV5-1 with TRBJ1-2; D is perhaps TRBD1 (5 bases). The CDR3 covers 14 residues. Between the trimmed V and J ends, which lost 3 bases and 8 bases, there was a span of 17 bases. CDR1 and CDR2 from the germline V gene are SGHRS and YFSETQ.

This clone was counted a single time. The V call is TRBV29-1, the J call TRBJ2-1; D remains unclear. The CDR3 loop spans 14 amino acids. Trimming left V 3 bases short and J 0 bases short, with 9 bases between. From germline, CDR1 is SQVTM and CDR2 ANQGSEA. The CDR3 reads CSVEVVSSYNEQFF. For the CDR3, the DNA is TGCAGCGTTGAGGTGGTAAGCTCCTACAATGAGCAGTTCTTC.

V and J are TRBV5-5 and TRBJ1-2, with 10 positions matching TRBD1. The CDR3 loop spans 14 amino acids. V shed 3 bases, J shed 8 bases, and the junction held 7 bases outside the gene matches. Germline CDR1 SGHKS, CDR2 YYEKEE (reference sequence). The CDR3 region has the DNA TGTGCCAGCAGCTCCCCGGGACAGGGGAGCGGCTACACCTTC. Its protein product is CASSSPGQGSGYTF.

The chain recombines TRBV5-1 with TRBJ1-4, with 8 positions matching TRBD1. The V segment lost 4 bases and the J segment 4 bases; nucleotides outside the gene matches: 9. The CDR3 loop spans 16 amino acids. Per germline, CDR1 SGHRS and CDR2 YFSETQ. DNA for the CDR3: TGCGCCAGCAGCCACGGACAGGGCAGTGGTAATGAAAAACTGTTTTTT. As protein: CASSHGQGSGNEKLFF.

V is TRBV20-1 and J is TRBJ2-7, with D unresolved. The CDR3 extends over 10 amino acids. The germline CDR1 and CDR2 sequences are DFQATT and SNEGSKA (reference sequence). The V end lost 7 bases, the J end lost 3 bases, and 7 bases lay between the germline ends. This CDR3 is CSVGVYEQYF. CDR3 in DNA: TGCAGTGTTGGGGTCTACGAGCAGTACTTC.

Only one count was recorded for this clone. The chain is built from TRBV19 and TRBJ1-1; no clear D gene. Germline lookup yields CDR1 LNHDA and CDR2 SQIVND (reference sequence). The CDR3 has 16 residues. Trimming shortened V by 0 bases and J by 1 base, and 12 bases separated the two germline ends. The CDR3 DNA sequence: TGTGCCAGTAGTATAGACCCCTGGCAACCGAACACTGAAGCTTTCTTT. Translation gives CASSIDPWQPNTEAFF.

This chain joins TRBV5-1 and TRBJ2-7; 9 bases match TRBD1. Germline V gene lookup returns CDR1 SGHRS and CDR2 YFSETQ. CDR3 length: 18 residues. V shed 4 bases, J shed 0 bases, and the junction held 14 bases outside the gene matches. For the CDR3, the DNA is TGCGCCAGCAGCCCCTTGTACAGGGGGCTGCCATACTCCTACGAGCAGTACTTC. The encoded protein is CASSPLYRGLPYSYEQYF.

This clone occurred once. The chain joins TRBV18 to TRBJ1-1, with a tentative D call TRBD1 (5 bases). The CDR3 has 17 amino acids. The V and J ends lost 3 bases and 6 bases respectively, with 23 bases between them. Germline assignment: CDR1 KGHSH and CDR2 LQKENI. Here the CDR3 reads CASSPRSLDSSEAEAFF. Here the CDR3 DNA reads TGTGCCAGCTCACCCCGTTCCCTCGACAGTTCGGAGGCTGAAGCTTTCTTT.